Below, 17 T cell receptor beta chains from the same sample are listed, as sequenced in a study of shared clonotypes between healthy human individuals. Data came from immunoSEQ multiplex PCR; TCRdb stores just in-frame clones and leaves some out. The data hold more than 1,200,000 clones, with approximately 98.5% observed a single time. The sample taken for sequencing was naive CD4+ T cells sorted from blood. Subset: CD45RA+ positively selected. The receptors originated from a man in his thirties or forties in good health.

The chain employs TRBV29-1 and TRBJ2-3; D is possibly TRBD1 (5 bases). The V gene lost 3 bases and the J gene lost 4 bases, with 8 bases spanning the gap. This CDR3 comprises 12 residues. Germline V CDR1 and CDR2: SQVTM, ANQGSEA. DNA of the CDR3: TGCAGCGTTGATTCAGGGTCAGATACGCAGTATTTT. Translation: CSVDSGSDTQYF.

The chain combines TRBV5-5 with TRBJ1-2; D not resolved. This CDR3 region has 14 residues. CDR1 and CDR2 from the germline V gene are SGHKS and YYEKEE (reference sequence). Trimming shortened V by 4 bases and J by 6 bases, and 16 bases separated the two germline ends. The CDR3 DNA reads TGTGCCAGCAGCCCTGGGTGGGTAACGAATGGCTACACCTTC. This sequence encodes CASSPGWVTNGYTF.

Regarding this clone: Distinct nucleotide sequences in the sample also encode this CDR3. The rearrangement uses TRBV18 and TRBJ2-7; D ambiguous. The CDR3 spans 14 residues. Trimming removed 0 bases at V and 1 base at J, with 7 bases between. Germline V gives CDR1 KGHSH, CDR2 LQKENI. Here the CDR3 reads CASSPPSRSYEQYF. The CDR3 DNA reads TGTGCCAGCTCACCACCGTCTAGGTCCTACGAGCAGTACTTC.

The chain uses TRBV5-4 and TRBJ2-2; the D is unclear. The CDR3 loop spans 15 amino acids. CDR1 and CDR2 (germline): SGHNT, YYREEE (reference sequence). Between the trimmed V and J ends, which lost 0 bases and 5 bases, there was a span of 11 bases. The DNA for the CDR3 is TGTGCCAGCAGCTTGGTGACAATATCTACCGGGGAGCTGTTTTTT. The encoded protein is CASSLVTISTGELFF.

This chain links TRBV2 with TRBJ2-5; 7 bases are a match to TRBD2. This CDR3 has 15 residues. The ends lost 1 base at V and 5 bases at J; junction bases unmatched: 7. Germline-derived CDR1 and CDR2 are SNHLY and FYNNEI. CDR3 loop: CASSEETAGDETQYF. The CDR3 DNA sequence: TGTGCCAGCAGTGAAGAGACGGCGGGGGACGAGACCCAGTACTTC.

The chain is built from TRBV7-9 and TRBJ2-1, with TRBD2 as a possible D gene (5 bases). V was pared by 5 bases and J by 8 bases, with 13 bases between. This CDR3 is built from 13 residues. From germline, CDR1 is SEHNR and CDR2 FQNEAQ (reference sequence). The CDR3, as DNA: TGTGCCAGCAGCCGCACTAGTTCGTATGAGCAGTTCTTC. Its protein is CASSRTSSYEQFF.

This chain connects TRBV18 to TRBJ2-3; TRBD1 agrees at 12 bases. Germline CDR1 reads KGHSH; CDR2 reads LQKENI. The CDR3 contains 16 residues. Trimming took 5 bases from V and 1 from J; bases not matched to a gene: 4. The CDR3 loop reads CASSSWDRGRTDTQYF. CDR3 DNA sequence: TGTGCCAGCTCATCATGGGACAGGGGGCGCACAGATACGCAGTATTTT.

The count of this clone is one. V and J are TRBV7-2 and TRBJ1-2; 9 nucleotides agree with TRBD1. The CDR3 is 15 amino acids. Germline values: CDR1 SGHTA, CDR2 FQGNSA. Trimming removed 1 base from V and 5 bases from J; junction bases left unmatched: 5. CDR3 nucleotide sequence: TGTGCCAGCAGCTTAGACTCGGGACAGGGTTATGGCTACACCTTC. Translation gives CASSLDSGQGYGYTF.

As concerns this clone: Additional DNA sequences in this sample encode the identical CDR3. The V call is TRBV5-4, the J call TRBJ2-6; tentatively, D is TRBD2 (5 bases). This CDR3 region has 15 residues. CDR1 and CDR2 (germline): SGHNT, YYREEE (reference sequence). The V gene lost 1 base and the J gene lost 1 base, with 6 bases spanning the gap. The CDR3 region has the DNA TGTGCCAGCAGCTTGCCGGGATCTGGGGCCAACGTCCTGACTTTC. Protein sequence: CASSLPGSGANVLTF.

The CDR3 is CASSPVSGAYNEQFF. The CDR3 DNA reads TGTGCCAGCTCACCAGTTAGCGGGGCTTACAATGAGCAGTTCTTC. The chain uses TRBV18 and TRBJ2-1; 8 positions match TRBD2. Germline trimming cut 2 bases from V and 4 bases from J; bases unmatched to any gene: 4. This CDR3 region has 15 residues. The germline gives CDR1 KGHSH, CDR2 LQKENI. The full variable domain, its missing parts supplied by reference TRBV18 and TRBJ2-1, is NAGVMQNPRHLVRRRGQEARLRCSPMKGHSHVYWYRQLPEEGLKFMVYLQKENIIDESGMPKERFSAEFPKEGPSILRIQQVVRGDSAAYFCASSPVSGAYNEQFFGPGTRLTVL.

To note about this clone: Other DNA sequences in this sample translate to the same CDR3. This chain joins TRBV7-2 and TRBJ1-4; D remains unclear. Germline CDR1 reads SGHTA; CDR2 reads FQGNSA. Trimming pared 2 bases from V and 0 bases from J, leaving 7 bases between. The CDR3 spans 15 residues. The CDR3: CASSLIGATNEKLFF. The CDR3 bases are TGTGCCAGCAGCTTAATCGGTGCAACTAATGAAAAACTGTTTTTT.

This chain's CDR3 is CASSLSSLSRYYEQYF. The DNA of the CDR3 is TGTGCCAGCAGTTTATCGAGTCTGTCCCGCTACTACGAGCAGTACTTC. The chain is built from TRBV27 and TRBJ2-7, with D hard to call. The CDR3 contains 16 residues. Trimming stripped 0 bases from V and 3 bases from J, with 15 bases between. CDR1 and CDR2 from the germline V gene are MNHEY and SMNVEV (reference sequence).

This sequence joins TRBV7-8 and TRBJ2-1, with D perhaps TRBD1 (6 bases). The V and J ends lost 2 bases and 13 bases respectively, with 15 bases between them. The length of the CDR3 is 13 residues. In germline, CDR1 is SGHVS, CDR2 FQNEAQ. The DNA of the CDR3 is TGTGCCAGCAGCTTAAGGGGCCAGGGACATCAGTTCTTC. Residues: CASSLRGQGHQFF.

The V and J genes are TRBV6-6 and TRBJ2-1, with D perhaps matching TRBD1 (6 bases). This CDR3 spans 14 amino acids. In germline, CDR1 is MNHNY, CDR2 SVGAGI (reference sequence). Trimming removed 3 bases at V and 10 bases at J, with 16 bases between. This CDR3 reads CASSYRAGVNEQFF. Written as DNA, the CDR3 is TGTGCCAGCAGTTATAGGGCAGGGGTTAACGAGCAGTTCTTC.

The chain combines TRBV19 with TRBJ2-5; TRBD2 is a possible D gene (5 bases). Trimming pared 5 bases from V and 1 base from J, leaving 11 bases between. The CDR3 has 14 amino acids. The germline gives CDR1 LNHDA, CDR2 SQIVND (reference sequence). The chain's CDR3 is CASSHRGPQETQYF. The CDR3 nucleotides are TGTGCCAGTAGTCATCGAGGGCCCCAAGAGACCCAGTACTTC.

The V call is TRBV5-1, the J call TRBJ2-2, with 7 bases aligning to TRBD1. The CDR3 is 16 residues long. Trimming took 1 base from V and 5 from J; bases not matched to a gene: 8. CDR1 and CDR2 from the germline V gene are SGHRS and YFSETQ. CDR3 nucleotide sequence: TGCGCCAGCAGCTTGACCACAGGGGTTGGTACCGGGGAGCTGTTTTTT. It encodes CASSLTTGVGTGELFF.

The rearrangement joins TRBV10-3 to TRBJ2-5; D is unresolved. Between the trimmed V and J ends, which lost 0 bases and 4 bases, there was a span of 9 bases. The germline V gene has CDR1 ENHRY and CDR2 SYGVKD. This CDR3 comprises 14 residues. CDR3 sequence: CAISESGNRETQYF. Here the CDR3 DNA reads TGTGCCATCAGTGAGTCGGGGAATCGAGAGACCCAGTACTTC.